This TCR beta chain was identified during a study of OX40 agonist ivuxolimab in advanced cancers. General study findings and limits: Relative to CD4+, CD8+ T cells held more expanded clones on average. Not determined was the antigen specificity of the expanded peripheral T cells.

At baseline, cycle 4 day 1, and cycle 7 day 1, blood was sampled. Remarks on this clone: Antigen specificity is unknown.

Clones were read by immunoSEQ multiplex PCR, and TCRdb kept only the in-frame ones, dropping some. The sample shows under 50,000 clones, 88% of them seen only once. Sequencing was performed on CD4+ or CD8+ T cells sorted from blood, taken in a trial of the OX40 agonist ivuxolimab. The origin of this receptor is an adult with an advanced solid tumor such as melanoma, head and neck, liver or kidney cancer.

The CDR3 loop reads CASSDLTETSTDTQYF. The CDR3 DNA sequence: TGCGCCAGCAGTGATCTAACAGAGACTAGCACAGATACGCAGTATTTT. The V gene is TRBV10-1, the J gene TRBJ2-3; D is uncertain. The germline V and J ends were trimmed by 3 bases and 0 bases, with 13 bases remaining between them. This CDR3 region has 16 residues. CDR1 WNHNN and CDR2 SYGVQD come from the germline V gene (reference sequence).